This T cell receptor (beta chain) is drawn from a study of beta chain features in type 1 diabetes. Whole-study results and caveats: Possible PCR preference for shorter templates applied equally to patients and controls. Moderate yet significant TCRB CDR3 shortening was seen in Type 1 diabetes patients in all four CD4+ subsets.

The isolated RNA, all of it, was reverse transcribed, so expressed TCRB transcripts were what got sequenced. An average about 3.8 million reads came from naive, central memory and regulatory T cell samples. Generated by immunoSEQ multiplex PCR, the TCRdb table keeps only in-frame clones and is missing some. This table holds about 240,000 clones, around a quarter found once. A remark on this clone: Its specificity is not known.

Averaging approximately 0.11 L, one heparinised blood draw was given by each donor. This TCR came from a young man in good health. The source material was central memory CD4+ T cells from blood.

CDR3 sequence: CASSGLGDTGLYEQYF. The CDR3 DNA is TGTGCCAGCAGTGGCCTAGGTGATACGGGACTTTACGAGCAGTACTTC. The rearrangement uses TRBV25-1 and TRBJ2-7, with D maybe TRBD2 (6 bases). This CDR3 region has 16 residues. Germline CDR1 reads MGHDK; CDR2 reads SYGVNS. The V end lost 4 bases, the J end lost 4 bases, and 20 bases lay between the germline ends.